Listed here is a single T cell receptor (beta chain). The record originates from a study of blood T cell repertoires in COVID-19. Overall study: There were acute and convalescent COVID-19 samples, and they came from the United States, Italy and Spain. T cells, B-cell-depleted T cells, or PBMCs provided the cDNA or gDNA that served as material.

Those enrolled, adults aged roughly 18 to 95 years, came from around 24 US areas. Clinical history as reported by participants underpinned cohort assignment. Germline V gene lookup returns CDR1 DFQATT and CDR2 SNEGSKA (reference sequence). Trimming shortened V by 3 bases and J by 1 base, and 12 bases separated the two germline ends. The CDR3 contains 14 residues. Sequenced by immunoSEQ multiplex PCR; TCRdb stores in-frame clones only, minus some. The sample holds 260,000 or so clones, 85% seen once. Sequenced: PBMCs or T cells enriched from blood (not recorded which). This chain links TRBV20-1 with TRBJ1-2; tentatively, D is TRBD1 (5 bases). This TCR was recovered from a woman between 45 and 65 years old who had recovered from COVID-19. The CDR3 loop reads CSASPGLINYGYTF. CDR3 nucleotides: TGCAGTGCTAGTCCAGGGTTAATTAACTATGGCTACACCTTC.